Below, 27 T cell receptor beta chains from the same sample are listed, as sequenced in a study of T cells in Graves' hyperthyroidism and ophthalmopathy. It was RNA transcripts that yielded the amplified TCR beta CDR3 regions. Initially, a first-round RT-PCR of the TCR CDR3 employed the HTBI primer set. Via MiXCR, TCRdb re-called the multiplex PCR reads, giving one row per CDR3 protein. The repertoire holds 300,000 to 400,000 distinct CDR3 sequences, with approximately 15% as singletons. The sample consisted of blood. These receptors were taken from a woman aged 60-75 years with Graves' hyperthyroidism.

This clonotype has at least ten counts. CDR3 amino acids: CSARDGTSDSTDTQYF. Written as DNA, the CDR3 is TGCAGTGCTAGAGACGGGACTAGCGACAGCACAGATACGCAGTATTTT. This chain uses TRBV20-1 with TRBJ2-3; 10 nucleotides agree with TRBD2. Trimming cost V 0 bases and J 0 bases; bases outside gene matches: 3. This CDR3 has 16 residues. CDR1 is DFQATT and CDR2 is SNEGSKA in the germline V gene (reference sequence).

In its sample, this clonotype was seen many times. The CDR3 loop is CASSPSGPYGYTF. CDR3 DNA: TGTGCCAGCTCACCTTCGGGGCCCTATGGCTACACCTTC. The V call is TRBV18, the J call TRBJ1-2, with a possible D match to TRBD1 (5 bases). Germline CDR1 KGHSH, CDR2 LQKENI. The CDR3 spans 13 residues. V lost 3 bases and J lost 4, with 9 bases in between.

This clonotype appeared many times. The chain links TRBV5-4 to TRBJ2-3; 10 bases agree with TRBD2. The germline V gene encodes CDR1 SGHNT and CDR2 YYREEE (reference sequence). Trimming took 0 bases from V and 6 from J; bases not matched to a gene: 7. This CDR3 has 16 amino acids. In DNA form, the CDR3 reads TGTGCCAGCAGCTTGGGACTAGCGGGCCTCAGGGATACGCAGTATTTT. Its translation is CASSLGLAGLRDTQYF.

This chain uses TRBV12-3 or TRBV12-4 with TRBJ1-5; the D gene is possibly TRBD1 (6 bases). The V and J ends lost 6 bases and 5 bases respectively, with 14 bases between them. CDR3 length: 14 amino acids. The CDR3 coding sequence is TGTGCCAGCAGGCCGGACAGCTGGGATCAGCCCCAGCATTTT. It specifies CASRPDSWDQPQHF.

This clonotype has at least ten counts. For the CDR3, the DNA is TGTGCCAGCAGCCCCGTCGGGGGGCAAGAGACCCAGTACTTC. Protein: CASSPVGGQETQYF. The chain links TRBV3-1 to TRBJ2-5, with 7 bases aligning to TRBD2. In germline, CDR1 is LGHDT, CDR2 YNNKEL (reference sequence). CDR3 length equals 14 residues. V lost 4 bases and J lost 2; bases outside the gene matches: 4.

The chain carries TRBV11-3 and TRBJ1-2; 7 bases fit TRBD1. This CDR3 region has 16 residues. V was clipped by 5 bases and J by 0 bases; unmatched bases: 9. CDR1 SGHNT and CDR2 YENEEA come from the germline V gene. CDR3: CASSHPRTGTNYGYTF. The CDR3 DNA reads TGTGCCAGCAGCCACCCCCGGACAGGAACTAACTATGGCTACACCTTC. Looking up the rest from reference TRBV11-3 and TRBJ1-2 gives the full variable domain: EAGVVQSPRYKIIEKKQPVAFWCNPISGHNTLYWYLQNLGQGPELLIRYENEEAVDDSQLPKDRFSAERLKGVDSTLKIQPAELGDSAVYLCASSHPRTGTNYGYTFGSGTRLTVV.

At least ten counts were recorded for this clonotype. The V and J genes are TRBV20-1 and TRBJ2-4; the D gene is possibly TRBD1 (6 bases). CDR1 is DFQATT, CDR2 SNEGSKA, per germline (reference sequence). V was trimmed by 3 bases and J by 0 bases, leaving 9 bases between them. This CDR3 has 14 amino acids. The CDR3 protein is CSARGALAKNIQYF. DNA of the CDR3: TGCAGTGCTAGGGGGGCGCTAGCCAAAAACATTCAGTACTTC.

This clonotype was detected a few times. The chain employs TRBV24-1 and TRBJ1-2; D is undetermined. V was pared by 4 bases and J by 1 base, with 3 bases between. The CDR3 consists of 12 residues. The germline CDR1 and CDR2 sequences are KGHDR and SFDVKD. This CDR3 is CATSDGNYGYTF. As DNA, the CDR3 is TGTGCCACCAGTGACGGTAACTATGGCTACACCTTC.

This clonotype was detected ten times or more. This may come from a read error, since a much larger clone is one base off. The chain combines TRBV11-2 with TRBJ2-7; 10 bases line up with TRBD1. The germline V gene encodes CDR1 SGHAT and CDR2 FQNNGV. The CDR3 totals 14 residues. Unmatched junction bases numbered 4, after V lost 5 bases and J lost 3 bases. CDR3 sequence (DNA): TGTGCCAGCAGCCCCTGGACAGGGGGCTACGAGCAGTACTTC. It encodes CASSPWTGGYEQYF.

This clonotype was counted a few times. This chain connects TRBV7-9 to TRBJ2-1; TRBD2 is a possible D gene (5 bases). The V gene's germline CDR1 is SEHNR and CDR2 FQNEAQ (reference sequence). V lost 1 base to trimming and J lost 7 bases, with 11 bases between them. The CDR3 has 14 residues. This chain's CDR3 is CASSLVTGRNEQFF. Here the CDR3 DNA reads TGTGCCAGCAGCTTAGTTACGGGAAGGAATGAGCAGTTCTTC.

A few counts support this clonotype. The chain uses TRBV15 and TRBJ1-3; D is ambiguous. The CDR3 runs 15 residues. V lost 1 base and J 2 bases, leaving 9 bases between the germline ends. The germline CDR1 and CDR2 sequences are LNHNV and YYDKDF (reference sequence). DNA of the CDR3: TGTGCCACCAGCAGAGTTGTTGGGGCTGGAAACACCATATATTTT. Encoded protein: CATSRVVGAGNTIYF.

This chain joins TRBV19 and TRBJ1-1; D call uncertain. The CDR3 sequence is 13 residues long. V dropped 6 bases and J dropped 4 bases, with 12 bases sitting between them. Germline V lookup: CDR1 LNHDA, CDR2 SQIVND (reference sequence). CDR3 region: CASRPDLFTEAFF. DNA of the CDR3: TGTGCCAGTAGGCCGGACCTTTTCACTGAAGCTTTCTTT.

This clonotype came up many times. The chain uses TRBV3-1 and TRBJ2-7, with TRBD1 matching 9 bases. The germline CDR1 and CDR2 sequences are LGHDT and YNNKEL (reference sequence). This CDR3 contains 15 residues. Trimming cost V 2 bases and J 6 bases; bases outside gene matches: 8. The CDR3 nucleotides are TGTGCCAGCAGCCAATACCGGGACAGGGCTGGCGAGCAGTACTTC. It is translated as CASSQYRDRAGEQYF.

Many counts were recorded for this clonotype. The genes are TRBV7-6 and TRBJ1-1; TRBD1 agrees at 7 bases. The CDR3 spans 16 residues. The junction had 10 bases not matched to a gene; V was cut back by 5 bases and J by 1 base. CDR1 and CDR2 from the germline V gene are SGHVS and FNYEAQ. CDR3 bases: TGTGCCAGCAGCCCGCGACAGGGCCAGGGGAACACTGAAGCTTTCTTT. Encoded protein: CASSPRQGQGNTEAFF.

V and J are TRBV5-4 and TRBJ2-3; D uncertain. With 7 bases removed from V and 3 bases from J, the gap between germline ends came to 3 bases. Germline CDR1 reads SGHNT; CDR2 reads YYREEE (reference sequence). The CDR3 totals 10 residues. CDR3 protein: CASGTDTQYF. As DNA, the CDR3 is TGTGCCAGCGGGACAGATACGCAGTATTTT.

The chain is built from TRBV4-2 and TRBJ2-7, with 7 bases matching TRBD2. In germline, CDR1 is LGHNA, CDR2 YNFKEQ. J was trimmed by 5 bases and V by 1 base; bases with no gene match: 11. The CDR3 is 16 residues long. CDR3 amino acids: CASSQVGASGRDEQYF. The CDR3 region has the DNA TGTGCCAGCAGCCAAGTGGGCGCGTCAGGGAGGGACGAGCAGTACTTC.

The sample holds many counts of this clonotype. The chain carries TRBV7-3 and TRBJ1-2, with 8 bases identical to TRBD1. The CDR3 sequence is 14 residues long. The V and J ends lost 2 bases and 7 bases, in that order; junction bases with no gene match: 6. Germline V CDR1 and CDR2: SGHTA, FQGTGA. The CDR3, as DNA: TGTGCCAGCAGCTTATACGACAGGGGCGTTGGCTACACCTTC. Translated, it gives CASSLYDRGVGYTF.

On this clonotype itself: This could be a read error, since a much larger clone is one nucleotide away. The chain links TRBV12-3 or TRBV12-4 to TRBJ2-3; 9 positions match TRBD1. The CDR3 extends over 17 amino acids. V lost 8 bases to trimming and J lost 8 bases; unmatched junction nucleotides: 20. The CDR3 bases are TGTGCCAGCGTTAGGTGCGGACAGGGGAATAGGGTCGGTACGCAGTATTTT. As protein: CASVRCGQGNRVGTQYF.

The table lists this clonotype with a few counts. This rearrangement joins TRBV7-9 to TRBJ1-5, with D possibly being TRBD1 (5 bases). V lost 4 bases to trimming and J lost 6 bases, with 13 bases between them. Germline CDR1 SEHNR, CDR2 FQNEAQ (reference sequence). The CDR3 runs to 14 residues. CDR3 region: CASSSVGGGQPQHF. CDR3 DNA sequence: TGTGCCAGCAGCTCCGTAGGTGGGGGTCAGCCCCAGCATTTT.

This clonotype was found many times. V is TRBV28 and J is TRBJ2-3, with D possibly TRBD2 on 5 matching bases. V was cut by 6 bases and J by 6 bases, with 10 bases left in between. CDR3 length: 12 residues. Germline assignment: CDR1 MDHEN and CDR2 SYDVKM. The CDR3 reads CASREAADTQYF. As DNA, the CDR3 is TGTGCCAGCAGGGAGGCAGCCGATACGCAGTATTTT. The entire variable domain, with the rest obtained from reference TRBV28 and TRBJ2-3, is as follows: DVKVTQSSRYLVKRTGEKVFLECVQDMDHENMFWYRQDPGLGLRLIYFSYDVKMKEKGDIPEGYSVSREKKERFSLILESASTNQTSMYLCASREAADTQYFGPGTRLTVL.

V usage is TRBV18 and J usage is TRBJ2-3; the match to TRBD1 covers 9 bases. The CDR3 is 18 residues long. With 3 bases clipped from V and 3 bases from J, the junction kept 13 bases outside the gene matches. The germline V gene encodes CDR1 KGHSH and CDR2 LQKENI. CDR3 nucleotides: TGTGCCAGCTCACCCACGACATTTCCGGGACAGGGTACAGATACGCAGTATTTT. As protein: CASSPTTFPGQGTDTQYF.

The sample holds many counts of this clonotype. The chain joins TRBV30 to TRBJ2-4; possibly TRBD2 for D (6 bases). The V end lost 0 bases, the J end lost 1 base, and 10 bases lay between the germline ends. There are 15 residues in the CDR3. Per the germline V gene, CDR1 is GTSNPN and CDR2 is SVGIG (reference sequence). CDR3 DNA: TGTGCCTGGAGTGTCGGGGGTGCGGCCAAAAACATTCAGTACTTC. This encodes CAWSVGGAAKNIQYF.

This clonotype has a count of ten or more. The CDR3 bases are TGTGCCAGCAGTTTAGCGCTGACTGAACAAGAGACCCAGTACTTC. It translates to CASSLALTEQETQYF. The chain employs TRBV12-3 or TRBV12-4 and TRBJ2-5; D is unresolved. V lost 0 bases and J lost 2, with 10 bases in between. The CDR3 covers 15 residues.

This clonotype was detected many times. This chain joins TRBV12-3 or TRBV12-4 and TRBJ2-7, with 9 nucleotides matching TRBD2. The CDR3 contains 12 residues. V was clipped by 6 bases and J by 6 bases; unmatched bases: 3. Here the CDR3 reads CASRREGLEQYF. The CDR3 bases are TGTGCCAGCAGGCGGGAGGGCCTCGAGCAGTACTTC.

In the case of this clonotype: The junction and the germline gene differ at one end; a read error may be behind it. This sequence joins TRBV5-1 and TRBJ1-2; D possibly corresponds to TRBD1 (5 bases). The CDR3 has 15 amino acids. Germline-derived CDR1 and CDR2 are SGHRS and YFSETQ. CDR3 sequence: CASSPTGGANYGYTF. The CDR3 nucleotides read TGTGCCAGCAGCCCCACGGGGGGTGCGAACTATGGCTACACCTTC. The entire variable domain, with the rest obtained from reference TRBV5-1 and TRBJ1-2, is as follows: KAGVTQTPRYLIKTRGQQVTLSCSPISGHRSVSWYQQTPGQGLQFLFEYFSETQRNKGNFPGRFSGRQFSNSRSEMNVSTLELGDSALYLCASSPTGGANYGYTFGSGTRLTVV.

This clonotype was counted between two and nine times. The gene calls are TRBV20-1 and TRBJ2-7, with D uncertain. The CDR3 covers 13 residues. Germline CDR1 reads DFQATT; CDR2 reads SNEGSKA (reference sequence). Trimming took off 0 bases at V and 3 bases at J, with 9 bases between the two ends. The CDR3 DNA reads TGCAGTGCTAGAGATCCGGAGTTCTACGAGCAGTACTTC. It specifies CSARDPEFYEQYF.

This chain joins TRBV5-1 and TRBJ2-3, with 8 nucleotides matching TRBD2. The CDR3 covers 14 residues. The V and J ends lost 0 bases and 4 bases, in that order; junction bases with no gene match: 1. Germline loops: CDR1 SGHRS, CDR2 YFSETQ. CDR3: CASSLETSADTQYF. The CDR3 DNA reads TGCGCCAGCAGCTTGGAGACTAGCGCAGATACGCAGTATTTT.